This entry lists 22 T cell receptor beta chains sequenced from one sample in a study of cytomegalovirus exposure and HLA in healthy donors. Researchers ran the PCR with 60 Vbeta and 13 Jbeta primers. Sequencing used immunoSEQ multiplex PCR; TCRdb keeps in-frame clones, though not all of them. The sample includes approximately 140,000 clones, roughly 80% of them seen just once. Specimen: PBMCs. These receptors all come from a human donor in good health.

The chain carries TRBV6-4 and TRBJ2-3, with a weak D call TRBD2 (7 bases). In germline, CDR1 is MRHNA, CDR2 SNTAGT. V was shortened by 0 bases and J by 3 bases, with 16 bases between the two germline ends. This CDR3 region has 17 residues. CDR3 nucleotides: TGTGCCAGCAGTGACTCATACGGGGGGCGAAGGACAGATACGCAGTATTTT. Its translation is CASSDSYGGRRTDTQYF.

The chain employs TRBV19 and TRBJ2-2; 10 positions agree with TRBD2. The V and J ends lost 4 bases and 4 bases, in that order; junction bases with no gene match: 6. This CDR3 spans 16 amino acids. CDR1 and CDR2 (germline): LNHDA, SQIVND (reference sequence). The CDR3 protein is CASSKLAGITTGELFF. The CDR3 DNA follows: TGTGCCAGTAGTAAACTAGCGGGAATAACCACCGGGGAGCTGTTTTTT.

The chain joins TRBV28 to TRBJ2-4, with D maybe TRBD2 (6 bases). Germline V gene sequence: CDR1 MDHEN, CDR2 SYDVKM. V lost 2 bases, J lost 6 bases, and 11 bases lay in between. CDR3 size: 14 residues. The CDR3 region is CASSLSAGRNIQYF. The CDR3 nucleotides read TGTGCCAGCAGTTTAAGCGCCGGGAGAAACATTCAGTACTTC.

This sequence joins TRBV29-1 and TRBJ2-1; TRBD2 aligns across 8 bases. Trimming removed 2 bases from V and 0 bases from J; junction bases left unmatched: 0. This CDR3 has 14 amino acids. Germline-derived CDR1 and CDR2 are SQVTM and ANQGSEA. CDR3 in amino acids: CSVELAGSYNEQFF. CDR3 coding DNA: TGCAGCGTTGAACTAGCGGGCTCCTACAATGAGCAGTTCTTC.

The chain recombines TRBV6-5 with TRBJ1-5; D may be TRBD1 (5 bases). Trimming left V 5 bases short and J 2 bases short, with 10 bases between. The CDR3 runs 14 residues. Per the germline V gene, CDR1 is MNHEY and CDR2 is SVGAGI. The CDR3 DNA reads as TGTGCCAGCAGTACAGGTAGTGGCAATCAGCCCCAGCATTTT. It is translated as CASSTGSGNQPQHF.

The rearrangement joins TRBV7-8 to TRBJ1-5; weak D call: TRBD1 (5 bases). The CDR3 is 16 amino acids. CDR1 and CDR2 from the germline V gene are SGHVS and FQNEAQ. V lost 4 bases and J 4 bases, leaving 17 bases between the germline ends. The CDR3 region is CASSSGHLDENQPQHF. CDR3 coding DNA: TGTGCCAGCAGCTCTGGACACCTCGATGAAAATCAGCCCCAGCATTTT. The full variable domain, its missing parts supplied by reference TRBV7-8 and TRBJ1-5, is GAGVSQSPRYKVAKRGQDVALRCDPISGHVSLFWYQQALGQGPEFLTYFQNEAQLDKSGLPSDRFFAERPEGSVSTLKIQRTQQEDSAVYLCASSSGHLDENQPQHFGDGTRLSIL.

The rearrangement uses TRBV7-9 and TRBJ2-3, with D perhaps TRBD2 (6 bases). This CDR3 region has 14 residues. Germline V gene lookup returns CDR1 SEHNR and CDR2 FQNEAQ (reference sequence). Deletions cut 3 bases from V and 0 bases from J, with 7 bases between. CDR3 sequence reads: CASSLGLSTDTQYF. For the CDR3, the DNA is TGTGCCAGCAGCTTGGGACTCAGCACAGATACGCAGTATTTT. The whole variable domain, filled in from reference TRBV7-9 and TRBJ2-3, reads DTGVSQNPRHKITKRGQNVTFRCDPISEHNRLYWYRQTLGQGPEFLTYFQNEAQLEKSRLLSDRFSAERPKGSFSTLEIQRTEQGDSAMYLCASSLGLSTDTQYFGPGTRLTVL.

DNA for the CDR3: TGTGCCAGCTCACAAGACAGGGGTCCATATGGCTACACCTTC. Protein sequence: CASSQDRGPYGYTF. V is TRBV18 and J is TRBJ1-2, with 8 bases matching TRBD1. Germline CDR1 reads KGHSH; CDR2 reads LQKENI. This CDR3 contains 14 residues. Germline trimming cut 4 bases from V and 5 bases from J; bases unmatched to any gene: 6.

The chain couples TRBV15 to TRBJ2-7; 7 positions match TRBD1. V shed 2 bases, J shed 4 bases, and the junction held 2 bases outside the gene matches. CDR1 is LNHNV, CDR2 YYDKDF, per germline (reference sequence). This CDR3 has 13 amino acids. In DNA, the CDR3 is TGTGCCACCAGCAGACCCAGGGGGTACGAGCAGTACTTC. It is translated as CATSRPRGYEQYF. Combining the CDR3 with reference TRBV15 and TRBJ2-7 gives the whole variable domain DAMVIQNPRYQVTQFGKPVTLSCSQTLNHNVMYWYQQKSSQAPKLLFHYYDKDFNNEADTPDNFQSRRPNTSFCFLDIRSPGLGDTAMYLCATSRPRGYEQYFGPGTRLTVT.

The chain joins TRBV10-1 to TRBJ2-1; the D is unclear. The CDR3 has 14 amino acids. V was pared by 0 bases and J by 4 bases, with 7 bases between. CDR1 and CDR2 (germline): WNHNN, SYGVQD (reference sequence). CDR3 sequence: CASSESYSYNEQFF. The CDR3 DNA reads TGCGCCAGCAGTGAGTCTTACAGTTACAATGAGCAGTTCTTC.

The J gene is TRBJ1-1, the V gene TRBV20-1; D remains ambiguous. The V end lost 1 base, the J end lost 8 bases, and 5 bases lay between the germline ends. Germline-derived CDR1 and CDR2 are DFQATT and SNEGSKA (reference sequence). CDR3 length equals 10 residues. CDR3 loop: CSARGPEAFF. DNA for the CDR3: TGCAGTGCTAGAGGGCCGGAAGCTTTCTTT.

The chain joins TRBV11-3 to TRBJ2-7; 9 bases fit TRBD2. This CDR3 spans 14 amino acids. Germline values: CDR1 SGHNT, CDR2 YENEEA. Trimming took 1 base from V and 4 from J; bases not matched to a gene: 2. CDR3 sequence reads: CASSLGSGSYEQYF. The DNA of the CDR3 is TGTGCCAGCAGCTTAGGTAGCGGGAGTTACGAGCAGTACTTC. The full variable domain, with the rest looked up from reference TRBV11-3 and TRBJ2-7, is EAGVVQSPRYKIIEKKQPVAFWCNPISGHNTLYWYLQNLGQGPELLIRYENEEAVDDSQLPKDRFSAERLKGVDSTLKIQPAELGDSAVYLCASSLGSGSYEQYFGPGTRLTVT.

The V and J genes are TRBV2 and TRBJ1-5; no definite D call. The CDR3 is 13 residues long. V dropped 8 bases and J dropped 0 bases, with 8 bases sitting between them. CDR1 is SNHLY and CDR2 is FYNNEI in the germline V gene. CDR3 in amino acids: CASSGYSNQPQHF. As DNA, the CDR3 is TGTGCCAGCTCGGGATATAGCAATCAGCCCCAGCATTTT.

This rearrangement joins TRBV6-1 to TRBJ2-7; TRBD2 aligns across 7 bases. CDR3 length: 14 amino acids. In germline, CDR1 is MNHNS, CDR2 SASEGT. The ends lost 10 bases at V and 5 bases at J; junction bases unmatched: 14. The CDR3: CATGGLRGSHEQYF. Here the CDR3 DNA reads TGTGCCACGGGGGGTCTTCGGGGTTCCCACGAGCAGTACTTC.

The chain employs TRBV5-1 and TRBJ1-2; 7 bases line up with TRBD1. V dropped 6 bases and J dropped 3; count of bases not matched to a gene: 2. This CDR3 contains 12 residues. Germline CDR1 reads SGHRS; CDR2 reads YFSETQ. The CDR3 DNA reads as TGCGCCAGCACGACAGGGTACTATGGCTACACCTTC. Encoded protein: CASTTGYYGYTF.

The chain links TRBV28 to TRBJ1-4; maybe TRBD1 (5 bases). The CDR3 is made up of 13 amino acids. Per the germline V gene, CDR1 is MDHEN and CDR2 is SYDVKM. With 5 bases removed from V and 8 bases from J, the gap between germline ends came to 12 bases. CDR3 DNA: TGTGCCAGCAGTCGGACACCCTCGGAAAAACTGTTTTTT. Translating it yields CASSRTPSEKLFF.

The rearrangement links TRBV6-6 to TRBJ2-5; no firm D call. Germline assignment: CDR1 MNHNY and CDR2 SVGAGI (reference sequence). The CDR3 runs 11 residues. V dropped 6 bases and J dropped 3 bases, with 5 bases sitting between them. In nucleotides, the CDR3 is TGTGCCAGCAGCCCGGAAGAGACCCAGTACTTC. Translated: CASSPEETQYF.

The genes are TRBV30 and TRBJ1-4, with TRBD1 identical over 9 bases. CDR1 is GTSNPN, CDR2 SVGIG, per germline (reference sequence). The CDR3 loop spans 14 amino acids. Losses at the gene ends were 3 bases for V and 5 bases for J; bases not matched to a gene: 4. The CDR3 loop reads CAWSYGQGNEKLFF. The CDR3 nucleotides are TGTGCCTGGAGCTATGGACAGGGGAATGAAAAACTGTTTTTT.

CDR3 amino acids: CASSLVVGTGGTDTQYF. CDR3 in DNA: TGTGCCAGCAGCCTGGTGGTAGGGACGGGGGGCACAGATACGCAGTATTTT. The genes are TRBV7-2 and TRBJ2-3; maybe TRBD2 (6 bases). Germline V gene data show CDR1 as SGHTA and CDR2 as FQGNSA. The CDR3 totals 17 residues. V was trimmed by 5 bases and J by 1 base, leaving 19 bases between them. Combining the CDR3 with reference TRBV7-2 and TRBJ2-3 gives the whole variable domain GAGVSQSPSNKVTEKGKDVELRCDPISGHTALYWYRQSLGQGLEFLIYFQGNSAPDKSGLPSDRFSAERTGGSVSTLTIQRTQQEDSAVYLCASSLVVGTGGTDTQYFGPGTRLTVL.

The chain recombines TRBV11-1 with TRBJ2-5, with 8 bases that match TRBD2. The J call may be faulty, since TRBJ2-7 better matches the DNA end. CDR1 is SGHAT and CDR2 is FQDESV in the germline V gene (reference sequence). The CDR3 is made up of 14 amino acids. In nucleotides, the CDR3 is TGTGCCAGCAGCGACCGGGGGACTAGCTACGAGCAGTACTTC. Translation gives CASSDRGTSYEQYF.

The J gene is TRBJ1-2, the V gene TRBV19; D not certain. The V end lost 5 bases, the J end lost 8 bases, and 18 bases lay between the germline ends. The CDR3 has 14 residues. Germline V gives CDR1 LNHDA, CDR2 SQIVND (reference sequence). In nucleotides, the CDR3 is TGTGCCAGTAGTCCCTCGACCGGGGAGGGAGGCTACACCTTC. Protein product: CASSPSTGEGGYTF.

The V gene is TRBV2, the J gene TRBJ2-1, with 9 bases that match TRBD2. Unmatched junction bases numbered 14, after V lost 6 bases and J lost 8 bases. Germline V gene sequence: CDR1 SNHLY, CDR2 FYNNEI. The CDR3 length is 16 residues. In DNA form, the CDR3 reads TGTGCCAGCAGGTGGGGGCGGGGGGGGTCGAGCGATGAGCAGTTCTTC. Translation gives CASRWGRGGSSDEQFF.